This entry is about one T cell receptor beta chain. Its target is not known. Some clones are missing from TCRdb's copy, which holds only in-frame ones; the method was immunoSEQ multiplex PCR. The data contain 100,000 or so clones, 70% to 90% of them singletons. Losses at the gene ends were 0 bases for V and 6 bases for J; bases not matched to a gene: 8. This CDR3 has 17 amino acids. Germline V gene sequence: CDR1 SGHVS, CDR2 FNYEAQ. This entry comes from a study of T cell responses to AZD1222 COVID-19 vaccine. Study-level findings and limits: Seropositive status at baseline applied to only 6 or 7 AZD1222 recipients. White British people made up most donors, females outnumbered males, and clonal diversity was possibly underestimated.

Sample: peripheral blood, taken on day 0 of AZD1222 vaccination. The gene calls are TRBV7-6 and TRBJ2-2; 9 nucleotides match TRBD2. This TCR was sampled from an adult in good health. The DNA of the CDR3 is TGTGCCAGCAGCTTAGCCCGCGGGGGGGCGAGTGCCGGGGAGCTGTTTTTT. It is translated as CASSLARGGASAGELFF. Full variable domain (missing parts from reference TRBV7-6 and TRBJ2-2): GAGVSQSPRYKVTKRGQDVALRCDPISGHVSLYWYRQALGQGPEFLTYFNYEAQQDKSGLPNDRFSAERPEGSISTLTIQRTEQRDSAMYRCASSLARGGASAGELFFGEGSRLTVL.